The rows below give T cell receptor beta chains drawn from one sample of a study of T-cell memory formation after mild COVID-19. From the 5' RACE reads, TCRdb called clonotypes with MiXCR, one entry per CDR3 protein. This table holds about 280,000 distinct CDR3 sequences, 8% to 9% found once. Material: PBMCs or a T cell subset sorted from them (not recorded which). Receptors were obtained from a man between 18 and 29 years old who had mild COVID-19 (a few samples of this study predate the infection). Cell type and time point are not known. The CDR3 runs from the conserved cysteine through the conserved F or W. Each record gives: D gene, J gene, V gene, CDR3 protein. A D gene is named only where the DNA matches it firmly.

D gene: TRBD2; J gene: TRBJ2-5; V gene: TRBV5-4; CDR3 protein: CASSWDAGGGETQYF
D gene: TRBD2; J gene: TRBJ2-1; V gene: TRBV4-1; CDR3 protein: CASSPSLIQRGHNEQFF
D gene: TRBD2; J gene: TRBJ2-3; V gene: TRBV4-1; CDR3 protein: CASSQGGLAGTADTQYF
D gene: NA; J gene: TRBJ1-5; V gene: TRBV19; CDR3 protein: CASSIAVVQPQHF
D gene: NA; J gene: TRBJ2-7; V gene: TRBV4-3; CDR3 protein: CASSQENGGREQYF
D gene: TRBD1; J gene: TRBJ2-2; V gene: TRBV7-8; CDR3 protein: CASSTGDRVWGELFF
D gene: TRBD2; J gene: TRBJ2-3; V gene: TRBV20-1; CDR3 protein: CSADRGGADTQYF
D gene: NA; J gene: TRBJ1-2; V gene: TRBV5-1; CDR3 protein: CASSLGRTTAGYTF
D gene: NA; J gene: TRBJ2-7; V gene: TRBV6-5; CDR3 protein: CASSISGKYEQYF
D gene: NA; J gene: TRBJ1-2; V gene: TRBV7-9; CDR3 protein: CASSLRGGYGYTF
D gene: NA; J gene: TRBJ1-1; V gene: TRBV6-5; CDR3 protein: CASSYSAGTEAFF
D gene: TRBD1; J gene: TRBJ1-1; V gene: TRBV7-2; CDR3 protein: CASSLVGQATEAFF
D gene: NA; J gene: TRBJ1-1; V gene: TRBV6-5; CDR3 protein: CASSYSRGSNTEAFF
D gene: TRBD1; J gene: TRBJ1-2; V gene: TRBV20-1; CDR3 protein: CSASSGTGYGYTF
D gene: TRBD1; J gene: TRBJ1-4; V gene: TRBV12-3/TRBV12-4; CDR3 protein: CASRTGRFEKLFF
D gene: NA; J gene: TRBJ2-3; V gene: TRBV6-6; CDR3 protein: CASSRRTNTYTDTQYF
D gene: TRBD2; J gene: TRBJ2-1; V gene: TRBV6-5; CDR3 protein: CASSPTWSSGLNEQFF
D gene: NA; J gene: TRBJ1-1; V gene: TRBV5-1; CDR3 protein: CASSIQGGTNTEAFF
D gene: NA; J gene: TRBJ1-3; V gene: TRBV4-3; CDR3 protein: CASSQDSGGPGNTIYF
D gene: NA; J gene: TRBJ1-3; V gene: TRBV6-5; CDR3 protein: CASSYSASAGGSGNTIYF
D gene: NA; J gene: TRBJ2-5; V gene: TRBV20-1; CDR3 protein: CSAREWGGEETQYF
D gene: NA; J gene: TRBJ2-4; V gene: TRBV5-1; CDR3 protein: CASSLGNSVAKNIQYF
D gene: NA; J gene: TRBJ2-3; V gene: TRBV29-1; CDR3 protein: CTVGLLLTDTQYF